Below, 9 T cell receptor beta chains from the same sample are listed, as sequenced in a study of blood T cell repertoires in COVID-19. The repertoire was sequenced with immunoSEQ multiplex PCR; TCRdb's copy has only in-frame clones and lacks some. The sample has around 500,000 clones, 70% to 90% seen once. Input material: peripheral blood. The source is a human donor in a cohort sampled during active COVID-19.

For the CDR3, the DNA is TGTGCCAGCAGCCCTCGGACTCGTTACAATGAGCAGTTCTTC. This gives the protein CASSPRTRYNEQFF. The chain carries TRBV9 and TRBJ2-1, with a possible D match to TRBD2 (5 bases). V lost 4 bases and J 4 bases, leaving 12 bases between the germline ends. Germline V gene data show CDR1 as SGDLS and CDR2 as YYNGEE. The CDR3 covers 14 residues. The full variable domain, with the rest looked up from reference TRBV9 and TRBJ2-1, is DSGVTQTPKHLITATGQRVTLRCSPRSGDLSVYWYQQSLDQGLQFLIQYYNGEERAKGNILERFSAQQFPDLHSELNLSSLELGDSALYFCASSPRTRYNEQFFGPGTRLTVL.

This clone came up once. The V call is TRBV5-4, the J call TRBJ1-6, with 9 bases fitting TRBD1. This CDR3 comprises 18 residues. Germline CDR1 is SGHNT and CDR2 is YYREEE (reference sequence). J was trimmed by 7 bases and V by 0 bases; bases with no gene match: 11. The CDR3 spells CASSLALDTGGGNSPLHF. For the CDR3, the DNA is TGTGCCAGCAGCTTGGCCTTGGACACAGGGGGCGGGAATTCACCCCTCCACTTT.

The rearrangement links TRBV9 to TRBJ2-1; tentatively, D is TRBD2 (7 bases). The CDR3 is made up of 21 amino acids. Trimming took off 4 bases at V and 4 bases at J, with 33 bases between the two ends. Per germline, CDR1 SGDLS and CDR2 YYNGEE. The CDR3 reads CASSLPSGDQREGRAYNEQFF. CDR3 nucleotides: TGTGCCAGCAGCTTACCATCAGGGGACCAGCGGGAAGGGAGGGCTTACAATGAGCAGTTCTTC.

The gene calls are TRBV4-2 and TRBJ2-7; 10 nucleotides line up with TRBD1. The CDR3 consists of 14 residues. V lost 2 bases to trimming and J lost 5 bases; unmatched junction nucleotides: 3. The germline V gene has CDR1 LGHNA and CDR2 YNFKEQ. For the CDR3, the DNA is TGTGCCAGCAGCCAACCGGACAGGGGGGACGAGCAGTACTTC. Its protein product is CASSQPDRGDEQYF.

This clone was recorded only once. V is TRBV29-1 and J is TRBJ2-1; TRBD1 matches 7 bases. V lost 4 bases, J lost 6 bases, and 9 bases stayed unmatched. In germline, CDR1 is SQVTM, CDR2 ANQGSEA. This CDR3 is 14 amino acids long. The CDR3 nucleotides read TGCAGCGTTGTAGGGGACAGAGGATTCAATGAGCAGTTCTTC. It yields the protein CSVVGDRGFNEQFF.

The CDR3 DNA reads TGTGCCAGCAGCCCAGGACAGAGTAGCAATCAGCCCCAGCATTTT. Translation: CASSPGQSSNQPQHF. The chain links TRBV3-1 (or the pseudogene TRBV3-2) to TRBJ1-5, with D possibly matching TRBD1 (6 bases). V was pared by 4 bases and J by 0 bases, with 10 bases between. CDR3 size: 15 residues. Looked up from germline, CDR1 is LGHDT and CDR2 is YNNKEL (reference sequence).

The chain employs TRBV29-1 and TRBJ2-7; TRBD1 aligns across 11 bases. CDR1 SQVTM and CDR2 ANQGSEA come from the germline V gene. The CDR3 loop spans 12 amino acids. V was pared by 6 bases and J by 7 bases, with 5 bases of the junction left unmatched. This chain's CDR3 is CSVGQGEGEQYF. CDR3 DNA: TGCAGCGTGGGACAGGGGGAAGGGGAGCAGTACTTC.

The table lists this clone with many counts. The chain carries TRBV2 and TRBJ1-2; D may be TRBD1 (6 bases). The V and J ends lost 4 bases and 7 bases respectively, with 16 bases between them. The CDR3 contains 14 residues. The germline V gene has CDR1 SNHLY and CDR2 FYNNEI. The CDR3 is CASSVNPGAAGYTF. CDR3 DNA: TGTGCCAGCAGTGTAAACCCAGGGGCGGCTGGCTACACCTTC.

The chain recombines TRBV10-1 with TRBJ1-6; D perhaps matches TRBD1 (5 bases). Germline CDR1 is WNHNN and CDR2 is SYGVQD (reference sequence). The CDR3 runs to 16 residues. The V gene lost 5 bases and the J gene lost 0 bases, with 11 bases spanning the gap. The CDR3 region has the DNA TGCGCCAGCAGTATTAGACAGAGCTCCTATAATTCACCCCTCCACTTT. It yields the protein CASSIRQSSYNSPLHF.